These 16 T cell receptor beta chains were all obtained from the same sample, sequenced in a study of T cell changes during pregnancy in multiple sclerosis. Libraries were prepared by immunoSEQ multiplex PCR; TCRdb keeps only in-frame clonotypes and omits some of them. The table includes approximately 70,000 clones, 80% to 95% detected once. This sample comprised peripheral blood, obtained in the first trimester of pregnancy. Receptors were obtained from a female donor in good health, enrolled as a control in a pregnancy study.

The chain joins TRBV14 to TRBJ2-3, with 7 bases that match TRBD2. The CDR3 totals 16 residues. Germline V gene data show CDR1 as SGHDN and CDR2 as FVKESK. The trim removed 0 bases at V and 0 bases at J, leaving 3 bases unmatched. CDR3 coding DNA: TGTGCCAGCAGCCAAGAAGGGACTATCAGCACAGATACGCAGTATTTT. Residues: CASSQEGTISTDTQYF.

The gene calls are TRBV13 and TRBJ2-1, with 9 bases that match TRBD2. Germline loops: CDR1 PRHDT, CDR2 FYEKMQ (reference sequence). V lost 5 bases, J lost 8 bases, and 10 bases stayed unmatched. CDR3 length equals 15 residues. CDR3: CASSGTGTSLHEQFF. The CDR3 coding sequence is TGTGCCAGCAGCGGTACCGGGACTAGCTTGCATGAGCAGTTCTTC.

This clone was found a few times. The chain combines TRBV5-1 with TRBJ1-1; TRBD1 is a possible D gene (5 bases). Per the germline V gene, CDR1 is SGHRS and CDR2 is YFSETQ. The CDR3 is 14 residues long. Trimming pared 5 bases from V and 5 bases from J, leaving 16 bases between. CDR3 DNA sequence: TGCGCCAGCAGATCGTCGACGGGGGAAACTGAAGCTTTCTTT. It translates to CASRSSTGETEAFF.

This clone was counted a few times. The chain employs TRBV30 and TRBJ1-1; D unclear. This CDR3 region has 14 residues. Trimming removed 0 bases at V and 4 bases at J, with 12 bases between. CDR1 and CDR2 from the germline V gene are GTSNPN and SVGIG (reference sequence). DNA of the CDR3: TGTGCCTGGAGTGTACTCGGGTTCCTCACTGAAGCTTTCTTT. It codes for CAWSVLGFLTEAFF.

This sequence joins TRBV5-1 and TRBJ2-6, with TRBD1 identical over 10 bases. There are 22 residues in the CDR3. CDR1 and CDR2 (germline): SGHRS, YFSETQ. The V and J ends lost 4 bases and 0 bases, in that order; junction bases with no gene match: 19. Here the CDR3 reads CASSQPLGTGALRTSGANVLTF. CDR3 sequence (DNA): TGCGCCAGCAGCCAACCCCTTGGGACAGGGGCGCTCAGGACCTCTGGGGCCAACGTCCTGACTTTC.

The rearrangement joins TRBV5-1 to TRBJ1-4; 8 nucleotides agree with TRBD1. This CDR3 is built from 15 residues. The V and J ends lost 4 bases and 7 bases, in that order; junction bases with no gene match: 9. Germline V gene lookup returns CDR1 SGHRS and CDR2 YFSETQ. The CDR3: CASSIRTGKGEKLFF. In nucleotides, the CDR3 is TGCGCCAGCAGCATACGGACAGGGAAAGGTGAAAAACTGTTTTTT.

The chain links TRBV2 to TRBJ2-7; D uncertain. The CDR3 runs to 11 residues. Germline values: CDR1 SNHLY, CDR2 FYNNEI. V lost 7 bases to trimming and J lost 6 bases, with 10 bases between them. The CDR3 loop is CASTRTREQYF. The DNA for the CDR3 is TGTGCCAGCACTCGCACACGCGAGCAGTACTTC.

This clone has a single count. Relative to the germline gene, one junction end is altered; a read error may explain this. The gene calls are TRBV27 and TRBJ1-2; a weak D match, TRBD1 (6 bases). From germline, CDR1 is MNHEY and CDR2 SMNVEV (reference sequence). This CDR3 has 12 residues. The CDR3 DNA follows: TGTGCCAACAGTTTGGGGGCGCGGGGCTACACCTTC. Amino acids: CANSLGARGYTF.

The DNA of the CDR3 is TGTGCCAGCAGTCCATCTTCCGGGAGGGCCTACGAGCAGTACTTC. This sequence encodes CASSPSSGRAYEQYF. This rearrangement joins TRBV6-6 to TRBJ2-7; 8 nucleotides agree with TRBD2. The CDR3 runs 15 residues. The ends lost 5 bases at V and 2 bases at J; junction bases unmatched: 8. Looked up from germline, CDR1 is MNHNY and CDR2 is SVGAGI (reference sequence).

In this sample, this clone turned up a few times. V usage is TRBV6-5 and J usage is TRBJ2-3, with 9 bases lining up with TRBD1. The CDR3 contains 15 residues. Germline CDR1 reads MNHEY; CDR2 reads SVGAGI. Trimming removed 8 bases from V and 5 bases from J; junction bases left unmatched: 11. The CDR3 DNA reads as TGTGCCAGCTGCCGACCGGGACAGGGAATAGATACGCAGTATTTT. Its protein product is CASCRPGQGIDTQYF.

The gene calls are TRBV28 and TRBJ1-2; 8 nucleotides agree with TRBD1. The V gene's germline CDR1 is MDHEN and CDR2 SYDVKM. The CDR3 totals 12 residues. The V segment lost 2 bases and the J segment 8 bases; nucleotides outside the gene matches: 1. CDR3 region: CASSLDRGGYTF. CDR3 in DNA: TGTGCCAGCAGTTTAGACAGGGGCGGCTACACCTTC.

The gene calls are TRBV18 and TRBJ2-1; D is perhaps TRBD1 (5 bases). The germline V gene has CDR1 KGHSH and CDR2 LQKENI. V was pared by 0 bases and J by 5 bases, with 14 bases between. This CDR3 region has 16 residues. CDR3 region: CASSPPSAIRDNEQFF. DNA for the CDR3: TGTGCCAGCTCACCACCGTCGGCTATCAGGGACAATGAGCAGTTCTTC.

The chain uses TRBV14 and TRBJ2-3; the D is unclear. The CDR3 consists of 12 residues. Looked up from germline, CDR1 is SGHDN and CDR2 is FVKESK. Trimming removed 1 base from V and 4 bases from J, with 3 bases in between. DNA of the CDR3: TGTGCCAGCAGCCAAGGAGCAGATACGCAGTATTTT. Translating it yields CASSQGADTQYF.

This chain connects TRBV28 to TRBJ2-7, with D possibly being TRBD2 (6 bases). Germline-derived CDR1 and CDR2 are MDHEN and SYDVKM. V lost 10 bases and J 4 bases, leaving 17 bases between the germline ends. This CDR3 has 13 amino acids. For the CDR3, the DNA is TGTGCCACCTCCTTAAGCGGGCCGTACGAGCAGTACTTC. Its protein is CATSLSGPYEQYF.

J is TRBJ2-7 and V is TRBV10-3, with D possibly TRBD2 on 6 matching bases. The germline V gene has CDR1 ENHRY and CDR2 SYGVKD. The CDR3 is 13 amino acids. Trimming stripped 4 bases from V and 2 bases from J, with 9 bases between. This chain's CDR3 is CAISAGVTYEQYF. CDR3 nucleotide sequence: TGTGCCATCAGTGCGGGAGTAACCTACGAGCAGTACTTC.

In nucleotides, the CDR3 is TGTGCCAGCAGCTTGGCCGGGAGGGGCAATCAGCCCCAGCATTTT. It codes for CASSLAGRGNQPQHF. The chain combines TRBV5-8 with TRBJ1-5; D gene ambiguous. Germline V lookup: CDR1 SGHTS, CDR2 YDEGEE. This CDR3 comprises 15 residues. V was clipped by 0 bases and J by 2 bases, with 9 bases between them. Full variable domain (missing parts from reference TRBV5-8 and TRBJ1-5): EAGVTQSPTHLIKTRGQQATLRCSPISGHTSVYWYQQALGLGLQFLLWYDEGEERNRGNFPPRFSGRQFPNYSSELNVNALELEDSALYLCASSLAGRGNQPQHFGDGTRLSIL.